The 20 T cell receptor beta chains below were found in one sample sequenced in a study of Tregs in tolerant kidney transplant recipients. TCRdb keeps only in-frame clones here, not all; method: immunoSEQ multiplex PCR. In the table there are about 240,000 clones, around 81% of which are singletons. Specimen: CD4+ T cells from blood. These receptors came from a human donor in good health.

The chain carries TRBV6-1 and TRBJ2-3; D may be TRBD1 or TRBD2 (6 bases each). Germline V gene sequence: CDR1 MNHNS, CDR2 SASEGT. The germline V and J ends were trimmed by 0 bases and 6 bases, with 13 bases remaining between them. There are 15 residues in the CDR3. This chain's CDR3 is CASSEAGGLQDTQYF. The CDR3 coding sequence is TGTGCCAGCAGTGAAGCGGGGGGCCTCCAGGATACGCAGTATTTT.

J is TRBJ2-7 and V is TRBV6-5; possibly TRBD1 for D (5 bases). Germline V gene lookup returns CDR1 MNHEY and CDR2 SVGAGI. The CDR3 covers 14 residues. V dropped 2 bases and J dropped 0 bases, with 8 bases sitting between them. The CDR3 nucleotides read TGTGCCAGCAGTTACAGGGGTAACTCCTACGAGCAGTACTTC. This codes for CASSYRGNSYEQYF.

In its sample, this clone was seen once. The chain links TRBV5-1 to TRBJ2-7; 9 bases agree with TRBD1. The V and J ends lost 0 bases and 5 bases, in that order; junction bases with no gene match: 12. Germline V gives CDR1 SGHRS, CDR2 YFSETQ. This CDR3 is 17 amino acids long. The CDR3 coding sequence is TGCGCCAGCAGCTTGGTGGTTACCGGGACAGGGTCTAACGAGCAGTACTTC. Its protein is CASSLVVTGTGSNEQYF.

V usage is TRBV6-5 and J usage is TRBJ1-2; 10 bases line up with TRBD1. Germline trimming cut 2 bases from V and 6 bases from J; bases unmatched to any gene: 6. The CDR3 runs to 15 residues. Germline loops: CDR1 MNHEY, CDR2 SVGAGI. The CDR3 nucleotides are TGTGCCAGCAGTTACACCGGGACAGGGGACCATGGCTACACCTTC. Amino acid sequence: CASSYTGTGDHGYTF.

The rearrangement uses TRBV15 and TRBJ1-1; no firm D call. There are 15 residues in the CDR3. V was shortened by 0 bases and J by 10 bases, with 18 bases between the two germline ends. Germline V CDR1 and CDR2: LNHNV, YYDKDF (reference sequence). The CDR3 spells CATSRDRRDGNVAFF. The CDR3 nucleotides are TGTGCCACCAGCAGAGATCGGCGAGACGGAAACGTAGCTTTCTTT.

This sequence joins TRBV5-4 and TRBJ2-3; 14 positions agree with TRBD2. In germline, CDR1 is SGHNT, CDR2 YYREEE (reference sequence). V was clipped by 1 base and J by 1 base; unmatched bases: 5. This CDR3 spans 18 amino acids. The CDR3, as DNA: TGTGCCAGCAGCTTGCGACTAGCGGGGGGGCGCGGCACAGATACGCAGTATTTT. It translates to CASSLRLAGGRGTDTQYF.

CDR3 protein: CASSTRPYEQYF. In DNA form, the CDR3 reads TGTGCCAGCAGTACGCGTCCGTACGAGCAGTACTTC. The rearrangement links TRBV2 to TRBJ2-7; D is unresolved. This CDR3 contains 12 residues. Germline loops: CDR1 SNHLY, CDR2 FYNNEI. V lost 5 bases and J lost 4, with 9 bases in between.

The chain has TRBV7-9 and TRBJ2-3; no clear D. CDR1 SEHNR and CDR2 FQNEAQ come from the germline V gene (reference sequence). V lost 7 bases and J lost 1, with 6 bases in between. The CDR3 contains 12 residues. The CDR3, as DNA: TGTGCCAGCACCGGACGCACAGATACGCAGTATTTT. Residues: CASTGRTDTQYF. Full variable domain (remainder filled in from reference TRBV7-9 and TRBJ2-3): DTGVSQNPRHKITKRGQNVTFRCDPISEHNRLYWYRQTLGQGPEFLTYFQNEAQLEKSRLLSDRFSAERPKGSFSTLEIQRTEQGDSAMYLCASTGRTDTQYFGPGTRLTVL.

CDR3 residues: CASSDLGRENTEAFF. In DNA form, the CDR3 reads TGCGCCAGCAGTGACCTAGGACGGGAGAACACTGAAGCTTTCTTT. The rearrangement joins TRBV10-2 to TRBJ1-1; D is unresolved. V was shortened by 3 bases and J by 1 base, with 12 bases between the two germline ends. From germline, CDR1 is WSHSY and CDR2 SAAADI. CDR3 length: 15 amino acids.

The chain recombines TRBV6-6 with TRBJ1-1; D unresolved. The V gene's germline CDR1 is MNHNY and CDR2 SVGAGI (reference sequence). The CDR3 spans 13 residues. V was cut by 5 bases and J by 1 base, with 8 bases left in between. CDR3 sequence: CASSDPPNTEAFF. CDR3 nucleotide sequence: TGTGCCAGCAGTGACCCCCCGAACACTGAAGCTTTCTTT.

The genes are TRBV2 and TRBJ2-1; D assignment may be TRBD1 or TRBD2 (5 bases each). Germline V lookup: CDR1 SNHLY, CDR2 FYNNEI. CDR3 length equals 13 residues. V was cut by 6 bases and J by 9 bases, with 15 bases left in between. CDR3 coding DNA: TGTGCCAGCAGCCGAGGGCCAGGGATTGAGCAGTTCTTC. Translated: CASSRGPGIEQFF. The whole variable domain, remainder taken from reference TRBV2 and TRBJ2-1, is EPEVTQTPSHQVTQMGQEVILRCVPISNHLYFYWYRQILGQKVEFLVSFYNNEISEKSEIFDDQFSVERPDGSNFTLKIRSTKLEDSAMYFCASSRGPGIEQFFGPGTRLTVL.

A single count supports this clone. The CDR3 DNA reads TGCGCCAGCAGACTAGACAGTGTCTATGGCTACACCTTC. Translation: CASRLDSVYGYTF. The chain uses TRBV5-1 and TRBJ1-2, with D maybe TRBD1 (5 bases). The germline V and J ends were trimmed by 5 bases and 4 bases, with 12 bases remaining between them. This CDR3 has 13 amino acids. Germline assignment: CDR1 SGHRS and CDR2 YFSETQ.

The chain employs TRBV7-9 and TRBJ1-2; a weak D match, TRBD1 (5 bases). The CDR3 length is 13 residues. Trimming left V 1 base short and J 2 bases short, with 5 bases between. The germline CDR1 and CDR2 sequences are SEHNR and FQNEAQ (reference sequence). CDR3 in amino acids: CASSLGGNYGYTF. CDR3 DNA sequence: TGTGCCAGCAGCTTAGGGGGGAACTATGGCTACACCTTC.

The chain joins TRBV5-4 to TRBJ1-2; no firm D call. Germline CDR1 is SGHNT and CDR2 is YYREEE (reference sequence). The CDR3 is 14 residues long. Trimming shortened V by 3 bases and J by 2 bases, and 11 bases separated the two germline ends. The CDR3 region is CASSSGLENYGYTF. CDR3 DNA sequence: TGTGCCAGCAGCTCAGGACTGGAGAACTATGGCTACACCTTC.

The chain employs TRBV6-6 and TRBJ2-7; tentatively, D is TRBD1 or TRBD2 (6 bases each). V was clipped by 6 bases and J by 4 bases, with 16 bases between them. The CDR3 consists of 14 residues. Germline CDR1 and CDR2: MNHNY and SVGAGI (reference sequence). The CDR3 DNA is TGTGCCAGCAGGGACGGGGGCGCTAATTACGAGCAGTACTTC. It encodes CASRDGGANYEQYF.

CDR3 region: CASSTPRGVSSNQPQHF. The CDR3 nucleotides read TGTGCCAGTAGTACCCCCCGAGGAGTATCAAGCAATCAGCCCCAGCATTTT. This sequence joins TRBV19 and TRBJ1-5; no clear D gene. CDR3 size: 17 residues. Germline CDR1 LNHDA, CDR2 SQIVND (reference sequence). With 4 bases removed from V and 1 base from J, the gap between germline ends came to 17 bases.

This chain joins TRBV2 and TRBJ1-1; D uncertain. CDR3 length: 15 amino acids. Germline V gene lookup returns CDR1 SNHLY and CDR2 FYNNEI. V was clipped by 0 bases and J by 4 bases, with 12 bases between them. The CDR3 spells CASSEALREGTEAFF. The DNA of the CDR3 is TGTGCCAGCAGTGAAGCGCTTCGGGAGGGCACTGAAGCTTTCTTT. Looking up the rest from reference TRBV2 and TRBJ1-1 gives the full variable domain: EPEVTQTPSHQVTQMGQEVILRCVPISNHLYFYWYRQILGQKVEFLVSFYNNEISEKSEIFDDQFSVERPDGSNFTLKIRSTKLEDSAMYFCASSEALREGTEAFFGQGTRLTVV.

The chain employs TRBV2 and TRBJ2-7; no clear D gene. CDR3 length: 10 residues. The germline V gene encodes CDR1 SNHLY and CDR2 FYNNEI. V was trimmed by 8 bases and J by 2 bases, leaving 4 bases between them. The CDR3 reads CASGPYEQYF. The CDR3 DNA reads TGTGCCAGCGGCCCCTACGAGCAGTACTTC.

The DNA for the CDR3 is TGTGCCAGCAGGCTAGGCTGGGCTAGCACAGATACGCAGTATTTT. Amino acid sequence: CASRLGWASTDTQYF. This rearrangement joins TRBV14 to TRBJ2-3, with D uncertain. The germline V gene has CDR1 SGHDN and CDR2 FVKESK. CDR3 size: 15 residues. Trimming pared 6 bases from V and 0 bases from J, leaving 13 bases between.

The CDR3 sequence: CSARAVQGDTF. The CDR3 coding sequence is TGCAGTGCTAGGGCAGTACAGGGTGACACCTTC. The chain combines TRBV20-1 with TRBJ1-2, with D maybe TRBD1 (6 bases). Germline lookup yields CDR1 DFQATT and CDR2 SNEGSKA (reference sequence). V shed 3 bases and J shed 12 bases, with 14 bases lying between them. The CDR3 is 11 amino acids.